These T cell receptor beta chains were read from a single sample in a study of blood T cell repertoires in COVID-19. The table came from immunoSEQ multiplex PCR; TCRdb's copy has only in-frame clones and leaves some out. This repertoire shows almost 200,000 clones, approximately 87% found once; its top ten account for 0.78%. The sample comprised peripheral blood. These receptors were obtained from a woman aged 70-85 years with acute or convalescent COVID-19. Both conserved end residues are part of each CDR3. A D gene is named only where the DNA matches it firmly. Size tells how often a clone was seen (once, few, many) or the class of an expanded clone, and some rows leave it out.

abundance	v_gene	len	d_gene	j_gene	CDR3nt	CDR3aa
NA	TRBV7-7	15	NA	TRBJ2-1	TGTGCCAGCAGCTTATCCAGGGGATACAACAATGAGCAGTTCTTC	CASSLSRGYNNEQFF
NA	TRBV7-6	14	NA	TRBJ2-4	TGTGCCAGCAGCTTATTTACAGCAAAAAACATTCAGTACTTC	CASSLFTAKNIQYF
few	TRBV7-8	13	NA	TRBJ1-1	TGTGCCAGCCGACGGACTGAGAACACTGAAGCTTTCTTT	CASRRTENTEAFF
NA	TRBV6-5	14	NA	TRBJ2-2	TGTGCCAGCAAAGGAGGGCGAGACACCGGGGAGCTGTTTTTT	CASKGGRDTGELFF
NA	TRBV19	15	NA	TRBJ1-6	TGTGCCAGTAGTATTGAAAAGGGGCGGCATTCACCCCTCCACTTT	CASSIEKGRHSPLHF
NA	TRBV3-1/TRBV3-2	15	TRBD1	TRBJ2-3	TGTGCCAGCAGCCCCACAGGGGAGTTTACAGATACGCAGTATTTT	CASSPTGEFTDTQYF
NA	TRBV6-5	14	TRBD1	TRBJ1-5	TGTGCCAGCAGGGGACAGGGGCTCGATCAGCCCCAGCATTTT	CASRGQGLDQPQHF
NA	TRBV14	16	NA	TRBJ1-2	TGTGCCAGCAGCCAAGTTTTCCTCGGCGGGGACTATGGCTACACCTTC	CASSQVFLGGDYGYTF
NA	TRBV28	14	TRBD2	TRBJ2-7	TGTGCCAGCACCCCCAACCTAGCGGGAAGCGAGCAGTACTTC	CASTPNLAGSEQYF
NA	TRBV20-1	9	NA	TRBJ1-1	TGCAGCTTAGACACTGAAGCTTTCTTT	CSLDTEAFF
few	TRBV10-2	15	NA	TRBJ2-2	TGCGCCACCCCTGGAGAGAGGGGGTACACCGGGGAGCTGTTTTTT	CATPGERGYTGELFF
NA	TRBV10-2	16	NA	TRBJ2-3	TGCGCCAGCAGCCCCGGGTGGCTAAAGGGGACAGATACGCAGTATTTT	CASSPGWLKGTDTQYF
once	TRBV28	12	NA	TRBJ1-3	TGTGCCAGCAGTCAATCTGGAAACACCATATATTTT	CASSQSGNTIYF
NA	TRBV2	13	NA	TRBJ2-1	TGTGCCAGCAGTCCACAGAACTACAATGAGCAGTTCTTC	CASSPQNYNEQFF